This TCR beta chain was identified during a study of CD8 T cells in ankylosing spondylitis. This clonotype was picked up many times. The target antigen is unknown. Notes on the study in general: There were earlier reports of some motif variants in reactive arthritis synovial fluid and blood.

TCRdb re-called the 5' RACE reads with MiXCR, one entry per CDR3 protein. The data contain 130,000 or so distinct CDR3 sequences, around 7% of them singletons. Source material: blood, either unsorted or a sorted T cell fraction (not recorded which). This TCR was recovered from a male donor with ankylosing spondylitis or in good health (not recorded which).

The CDR3 sequence is CASSLIPQGADTQYF. The CDR3 DNA reads as TGCGCCAGCAGCTTGATACCGCAGGGCGCCGATACGCAGTATTTT. V gene TRBV5-1 combines with J gene TRBJ2-3; possibly TRBD1 for D (5 bases). CDR3 length: 15 residues. Germline-derived CDR1 and CDR2 are SGHRS and YFSETQ. The V and J ends lost 1 base and 6 bases respectively, with 15 bases between them.